One sample yielded the 21 T cell receptor beta chains listed below, sequenced in a study of human T cells and chemical hapten exposure (dated by TCRdb to the early 2020s). The time point label on this specimen signifies: pre-sensitization, week 0. The treatment or condition label on this specimen signifies: therapeutic diphenylcyclopropenone sensitization with weekly scalp DPC. Receptor amplification or capture employed RACE. Data came from a NextSeq 500. TCRdb itself trimmed the public reads at Q25 with fastp, ran MiXCR and retained productive beta chains. A single entry per CDR3 protein holds the most common genes and DNA from its merged rows. This sample lists around 250,000 distinct CDR3 sequences; approximately 8.4% were detected once. Jointly, the top ten make up 2.3% of the sample. Sequences were derived from whole blood, sampled in connection with sensitization to the hapten diphenylcyclopropenone (DPC). These receptors all come from a middle-aged woman with alopecia areata. Some clones in this sample may be carry-over from other donors' samples.

This clonotype turned up a few times. The J gene is TRBJ2-7, the V gene TRBV20-1; D unclear. The germline V and J ends were trimmed by 0 bases and 6 bases, with 9 bases remaining between them. The CDR3 is made up of 12 amino acids. Germline V gene data show CDR1 as DFQATT and CDR2 as SNEGSKA (reference sequence). CDR3 nucleotides: TGCAGTGCTAGAGATCAGGCTTTCGAGCAGTACTTC. Translation gives CSARDQAFEQYF.

This clonotype appeared a single time. The chain combines TRBV6-2 or TRBV6-3 with TRBJ2-7; D may match TRBD1 or TRBD2 (5 bases each). V gave up 1 base and J gave up 4 bases, with 11 bases separating them. Germline V gives CDR1 MNHEY, CDR2 SVGEGT. The CDR3 sequence is 14 residues long. The CDR3 DNA reads as TGTGCCAGCAGTTACTGGGACGGTGGTTACGAGCAGTACTTC. This sequence encodes CASSYWDGGYEQYF.

The V gene is TRBV6-8, the J gene TRBJ2-1, with D hard to call. V was clipped by 2 bases and J by 0 bases, with 17 bases between them. Per germline, CDR1 MNHGY and CDR2 SAAAGT. The CDR3 length is 18 residues. CDR3 region: CASSYQLASTNSYNEQFF. CDR3 DNA: TGTGCCAGCAGTTACCAACTCGCCTCAACTAACTCCTACAATGAGCAGTTCTTC.

This clonotype was detected only a few times. This chain uses TRBV28 with TRBJ2-5, with 8 bases fitting TRBD1. Germline V lookup: CDR1 MDHEN, CDR2 SYDVKM. The CDR3 sequence is 15 residues long. With 5 bases clipped from V and 3 bases from J, the junction kept 8 bases outside the gene matches. CDR3 region: CASSPRTGREETQYF. In DNA form, the CDR3 reads TGTGCCAGCAGTCCACGGACAGGGAGAGAAGAGACCCAGTACTTC.

This chain uses TRBV28 with TRBJ1-6; D possibly corresponds to TRBD1 (6 bases). Germline CDR1 reads MDHEN; CDR2 reads SYDVKM. This CDR3 is 16 amino acids long. V lost 5 bases, J lost 1 base, and 12 bases lay in between. This CDR3 is CASSPGQLSYNSPLHF. The CDR3 DNA sequence: TGTGCCAGCAGTCCCGGACAGTTATCCTATAATTCACCCCTCCACTTT. Full variable domain (rest looked up from reference TRBV28 and TRBJ1-6): DVKVTQSSRYLVKRTGEKVFLECVQDMDHENMFWYRQDPGLGLRLIYFSYDVKMKEKGDIPEGYSVSREKKERFSLILESASTNQTSMYLCASSPGQLSYNSPLHFGNGTRLTVT.

In its sample, this clonotype was seen many times. V and J are TRBV7-8 and TRBJ1-2, with unresolved D. Germline assignment: CDR1 SGHVS and CDR2 FQNEAQ. The CDR3 loop spans 15 amino acids. V was cut by 1 base and J by 5 bases, with 14 bases left in between. CDR3 in DNA: TGTGCCAGCAGCTTAGGCCCAGGCCCCTTTTATGGCTACACCTTC. Protein sequence: CASSLGPGPFYGYTF. Full variable domain (missing parts from reference TRBV7-8 and TRBJ1-2): GAGVSQSPRYKVAKRGQDVALRCDPISGHVSLFWYQQALGQGPEFLTYFQNEAQLDKSGLPSDRFFAERPEGSVSTLKIQRTQQEDSAVYLCASSLGPGPFYGYTFGSGTRLTVV.

This clonotype was seen a few times. The chain joins TRBV30 to TRBJ2-2; possible D gene TRBD2, 5 bases. The CDR3 is made up of 15 amino acids. V lost 8 bases and J 0 bases, leaving 16 bases between the germline ends. Germline V lookup: CDR1 GTSNPN, CDR2 SVGIG (reference sequence). The CDR3 loop reads CAGMRAVANTGELFF. The CDR3 DNA follows: TGTGCCGGGATGAGGGCAGTCGCGAACACCGGGGAGCTGTTTTTT.

V gene TRBV7-2 combines with J gene TRBJ2-1; D unclear. The CDR3 runs 12 residues. The germline V and J ends were trimmed by 3 bases and 6 bases, with 6 bases remaining between them. CDR1 is SGHTA and CDR2 is FQGNSA in the germline V gene. The CDR3 region is CASSFQRNEQFF. For the CDR3, the DNA is TGTGCCAGCAGCTTCCAGCGCAATGAGCAGTTCTTC. Filled out from reference TRBV7-2 and TRBJ2-1, the complete variable domain reads GAGVSQSPSNKVTEKGKDVELRCDPISGHTALYWYRQSLGQGLEFLIYFQGNSAPDKSGLPSDRFSAERTGGSVSTLTIQRTQQEDSAVYLCASSFQRNEQFFGPGTRLTVL.

This clonotype was recorded a few times. This chain joins TRBV7-9 and TRBJ2-7; 8 bases match TRBD2. In germline, CDR1 is SEHNR, CDR2 FQNEAQ (reference sequence). V shed 5 bases and J 1 base; nucleotides not matched to a gene: 4. The CDR3 contains 14 residues. This CDR3 reads CASSPERESYEQYF. The CDR3 DNA sequence: TGTGCCAGCAGCCCGGAGCGGGAGTCCTACGAGCAGTACTTC.

This clonotype was picked up a small number of times. The chain has TRBV12-3 or TRBV12-4 and TRBJ1-1; possibly TRBD1 for D (6 bases). V was cut by 3 bases and J by 8 bases, with 16 bases left in between. CDR3 length: 14 residues. The DNA for the CDR3 is TGTGCCAGCAGTTTGCAGGGGCTCCCTACGGAAGCTTTCTTT. This codes for CASSLQGLPTEAFF.

This clonotype has a handful of counts. This chain links TRBV11-1 with TRBJ2-7; TRBD1 aligns across 7 bases. Germline V gene sequence: CDR1 SGHAT, CDR2 FQDESV (reference sequence). The V segment lost 5 bases and the J segment 6 bases; nucleotides outside the gene matches: 7. The CDR3 consists of 13 residues. CDR3 DNA: TGTGCCAGCAGCCTTAGGACAGGCAGCGAGCAGTACTTC. Translating gives CASSLRTGSEQYF. The complete variable domain, with remaining parts taken from reference TRBV11-1 and TRBJ2-7, reads EAEVAQSPRYKITEKSQAVAFWCDPISGHATLYWYRQILGQGPELLVQFQDESVVDDSQLPKDRFSAERLKGVDSTLKIQPAELGDSAMYLCASSLRTGSEQYFGPGTRLTVT.

The V gene is TRBV4-1, the J gene TRBJ2-1, with TRBD2 as a possible D gene (6 bases). CDR3 length: 15 residues. The germline V gene has CDR1 MGHRA and CDR2 YSYEKL. Trimming removed 0 bases from V and 6 bases from J, with 12 bases in between. CDR3 nucleotides: TGCGCCAGCAGCCAAGATGGAGGGAGTGGCAATGAGCAGTTCTTC. Translation: CASSQDGGSGNEQFF.

The V call is TRBV12-3 or TRBV12-4, the J call TRBJ2-2, with D possibly being TRBD1 (6 bases). V dropped 8 bases and J dropped 3 bases, with 10 bases sitting between them. CDR3 size: 13 residues. CDR3 region: CASRGQYTGELFF. The CDR3, as DNA: TGTGCCAGCCGTGGACAGTACACCGGGGAGCTGTTTTTT.

This clonotype was counted only a few times. The V gene is TRBV20-1, the J gene TRBJ2-1; D tentatively reads TRBD1 or TRBD2 (5 bases each). Germline-derived CDR1 and CDR2 are DFQATT and SNEGSKA (reference sequence). The CDR3 runs 15 residues. Deletions cut 3 bases from V and 7 bases from J, with 19 bases between. The CDR3 is CSASVSGLDLNEQFF. For the CDR3, the DNA is TGCAGTGCTAGTGTCTCGGGGCTCGATCTTAATGAGCAGTTCTTC.

V is TRBV6-5 and J is TRBJ2-1, with 10 bases fitting TRBD1. The CDR3 is 15 residues long. Germline V gene lookup returns CDR1 MNHEY and CDR2 SVGAGI. Trimming took 2 bases from V and 3 from J; bases not matched to a gene: 1. The CDR3 region has the DNA TGTGCCAGCAGTTACCGGGACAGGGGCTACAATGAGCAGTTCTTC. Translation: CASSYRDRGYNEQFF.

This clonotype was picked up many times. The chain is built from TRBV4-2 and TRBJ2-3; 10 bases align to TRBD2. The CDR3 has 16 residues. CDR1 is LGHNA, CDR2 YNFKEQ, per germline. The J segment lost 4 bases and the V segment lost 0 bases, leaving 4 bases of the junction unmatched. The CDR3 here is CASSQDLAGGSDTQYF. CDR3 bases: TGTGCCAGCAGCCAAGATTTAGCGGGAGGCTCAGATACGCAGTATTTT.

As DNA, the CDR3 is TGTGCCAGCAGCCAACTCGGAGCGGTGTACGAGCAGTACTTC. This encodes CASSQLGAVYEQYF. The chain carries TRBV14 and TRBJ2-7, with D maybe TRBD2 (5 bases). The V and J ends lost 2 bases and 4 bases respectively, with 12 bases between them. CDR3 length equals 14 residues. CDR1 is SGHDN, CDR2 FVKESK, per germline.

The table lists this clonotype with a few counts. The chain couples TRBV28 to TRBJ1-4; possible D gene TRBD1, 5 bases. The V gene's germline CDR1 is MDHEN and CDR2 SYDVKM. Trimming shortened V by 7 bases and J by 15 bases, and 27 bases separated the two germline ends. This CDR3 has 15 residues. The CDR3 region has the DNA TGTGCCAGCACCCTCACGGGGCCTATAATGAGAGGAATGTTTTTT. This sequence encodes CASTLTGPIMRGMFF.

This clonotype turned up a few times. The chain is built from TRBV12-3 or TRBV12-4 and TRBJ2-3; 10 nucleotides line up with TRBD2. V lost 1 base and J lost 4; bases outside the gene matches: 11. The CDR3 consists of 18 residues. The CDR3 region is CASSLVIHSGGTPDTQYF. Here the CDR3 DNA reads TGTGCCAGCAGTTTAGTCATCCATAGCGGGGGGACTCCAGATACGCAGTATTTT.

This clonotype showed up just a few times. The chain combines TRBV29-1 with TRBJ1-1, with 7 bases identical to TRBD1. The CDR3 has 14 residues. Unmatched junction bases numbered 14, after V lost 6 bases and J lost 7 bases. Germline V gene data show CDR1 as SQVTM and CDR2 as ANQGSEA. CDR3 sequence: CSVAPGGRKGEAFF. CDR3 in DNA: TGCAGCGTGGCCCCAGGGGGGAGAAAGGGTGAAGCTTTCTTT.

This clonotype was seen a few times. The J gene is TRBJ2-1, the V gene TRBV29-1; no clear D. Germline V gene data show CDR1 as SQVTM and CDR2 as ANQGSEA. Trimming stripped 3 bases from V and 6 bases from J, with 12 bases between. The CDR3 has 13 amino acids. The CDR3 is CSVERTHRNEQFF. CDR3 in DNA: TGCAGCGTTGAGCGTACCCATCGCAATGAGCAGTTCTTC.